This TCR beta chain was sequenced in a study of PD-1 blockade in classical Hodgkin lymphoma. Some clones are missing from TCRdb's copy, which holds only in-frame ones; the method was immunoSEQ multiplex PCR. The sample consists of about 3,800 clones, 50% to 75% of them appearing once. Noted time point: cycle 4 day 1 (C4D1), after about 6 weeks of nivolumab. In every patient, relapse followed autologous stem cell transplantation, while exposure to brentuximab vedotin differed. Magnetic negative selection was used to purify CD8+ T cells from thawed PBMCs. Complete response, partial response or progressive disease were the best responses. CDR1 and CDR2 (germline): ENHRY, SYGVKD. V shed 0 bases and J shed 4 bases, with 6 bases lying between them. This CDR3 has 13 amino acids. As regards this clone: Its antigen remains unknown.

The study, taken as a whole, reports: Complete responders entered with baseline diversity on par with newly diagnosed patients, the results showed.

The chain combines TRBV10-3 with TRBJ2-5, with D hard to call. The sequenced sample was CD8+ T cells from blood, obtained before the fourth cycle of nivolumab. The clonotype comes from a human donor with classical Hodgkin lymphoma. The CDR3 region is CAISESVRETQYF. The CDR3 coding sequence is TGTGCCATCAGTGAGTCGGTGAGAGAGACCCAGTACTTC.